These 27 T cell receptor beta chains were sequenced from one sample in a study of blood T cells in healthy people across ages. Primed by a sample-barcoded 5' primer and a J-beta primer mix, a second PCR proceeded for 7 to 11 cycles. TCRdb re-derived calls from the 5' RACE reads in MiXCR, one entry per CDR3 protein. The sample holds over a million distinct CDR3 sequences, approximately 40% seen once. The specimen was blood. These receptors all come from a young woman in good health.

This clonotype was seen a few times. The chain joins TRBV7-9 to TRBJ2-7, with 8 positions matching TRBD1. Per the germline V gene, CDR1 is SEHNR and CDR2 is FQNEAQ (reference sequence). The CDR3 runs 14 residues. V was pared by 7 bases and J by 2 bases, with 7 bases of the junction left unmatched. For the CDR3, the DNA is TGTGCCAGCACCCGAGGGACAGGCACCTACGAGCAGTACTTC. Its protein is CASTRGTGTYEQYF.

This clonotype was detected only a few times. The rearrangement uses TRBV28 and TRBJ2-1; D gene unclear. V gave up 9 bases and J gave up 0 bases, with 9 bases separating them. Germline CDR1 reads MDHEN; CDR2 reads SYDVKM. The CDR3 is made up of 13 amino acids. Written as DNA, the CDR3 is TGTGCCAGTGGGGAAAGCTCCTACAATGAGCAGTTCTTC. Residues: CASGESSYNEQFF.

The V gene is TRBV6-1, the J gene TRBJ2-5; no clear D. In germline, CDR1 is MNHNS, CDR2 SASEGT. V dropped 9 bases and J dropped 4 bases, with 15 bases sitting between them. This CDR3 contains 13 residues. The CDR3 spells CASMVPGLETQYF. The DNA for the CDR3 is TGTGCCAGTATGGTACCGGGCCTAGAGACCCAGTACTTC.

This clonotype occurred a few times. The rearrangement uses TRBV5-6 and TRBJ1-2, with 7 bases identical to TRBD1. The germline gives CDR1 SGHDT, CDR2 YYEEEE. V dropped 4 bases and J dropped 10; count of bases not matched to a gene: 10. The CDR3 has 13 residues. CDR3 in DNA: TGTGCCAGCAGCAAAAGAACAGGGGTCGACTACACCTTC. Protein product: CASSKRTGVDYTF. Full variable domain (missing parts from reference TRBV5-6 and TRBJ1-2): DAGVTQSPTHLIKTRGQQVTLRCSPKSGHDTVSWYQQALGQGPQFIFQYYEEEERQRGNFPDRFSGHQFPNYSSELNVNALLLGDSALYLCASSKRTGVDYTFGSGTRLTVV.

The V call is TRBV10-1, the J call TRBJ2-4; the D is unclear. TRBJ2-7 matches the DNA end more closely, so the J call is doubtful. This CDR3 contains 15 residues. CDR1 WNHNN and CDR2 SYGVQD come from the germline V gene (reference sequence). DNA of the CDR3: TGCGCCAGCAGTGAGATTGAGCAGGCTAAGGGCGAGCAGTACTTC. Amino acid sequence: CASSEIEQAKGEQYF.

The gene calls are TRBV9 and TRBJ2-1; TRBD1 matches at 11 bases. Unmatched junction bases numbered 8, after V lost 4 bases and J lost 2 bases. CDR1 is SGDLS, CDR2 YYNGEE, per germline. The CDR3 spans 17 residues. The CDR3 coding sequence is TGTGCCAGCAGCTCCAACCCGGGACAGGGGGCCTACAATGAGCAGTTCTTC. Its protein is CASSSNPGQGAYNEQFF.

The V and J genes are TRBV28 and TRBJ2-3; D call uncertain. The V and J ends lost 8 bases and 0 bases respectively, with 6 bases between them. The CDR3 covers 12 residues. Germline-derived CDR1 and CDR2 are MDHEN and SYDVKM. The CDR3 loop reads CASEVSTDTQYF. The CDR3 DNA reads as TGTGCCAGCGAGGTTAGCACAGATACGCAGTATTTT. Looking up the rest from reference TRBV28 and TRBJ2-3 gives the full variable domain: DVKVTQSSRYLVKRTGEKVFLECVQDMDHENMFWYRQDPGLGLRLIYFSYDVKMKEKGDIPEGYSVSREKKERFSLILESASTNQTSMYLCASEVSTDTQYFGPGTRLTVL.

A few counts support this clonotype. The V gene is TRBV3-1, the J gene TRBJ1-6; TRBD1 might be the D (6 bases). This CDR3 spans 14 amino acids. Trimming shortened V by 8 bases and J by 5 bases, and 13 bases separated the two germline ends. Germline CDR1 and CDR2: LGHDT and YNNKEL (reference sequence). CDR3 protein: CASGGRINNSPLHF. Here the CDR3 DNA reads TGTGCCAGCGGGGGCCGGATTAATAATTCACCCCTCCACTTT.

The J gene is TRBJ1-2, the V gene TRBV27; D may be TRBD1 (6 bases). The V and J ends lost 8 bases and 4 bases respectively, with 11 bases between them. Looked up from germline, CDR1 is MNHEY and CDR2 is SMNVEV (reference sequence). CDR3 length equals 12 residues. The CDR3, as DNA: TGTGCCAGCGGCCGACAGGCCTATGGCTACACCTTC. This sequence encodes CASGRQAYGYTF.

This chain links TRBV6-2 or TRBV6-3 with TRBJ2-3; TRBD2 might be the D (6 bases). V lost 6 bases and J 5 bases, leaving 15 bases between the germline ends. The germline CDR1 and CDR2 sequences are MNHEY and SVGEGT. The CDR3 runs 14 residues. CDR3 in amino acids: CASSPRMGGDTQYF. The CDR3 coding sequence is TGTGCCAGCAGCCCAAGAATGGGAGGAGATACGCAGTATTTT.

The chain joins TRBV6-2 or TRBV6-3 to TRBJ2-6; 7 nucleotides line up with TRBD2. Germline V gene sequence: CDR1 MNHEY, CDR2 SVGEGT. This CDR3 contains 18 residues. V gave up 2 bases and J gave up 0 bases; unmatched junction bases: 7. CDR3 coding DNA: TGTGCCAGCAGTTACCCGGGAGGCGGGCACTCTGGGGCCAACGTCCTGACTTTC. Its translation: CASSYPGGGHSGANVLTF.

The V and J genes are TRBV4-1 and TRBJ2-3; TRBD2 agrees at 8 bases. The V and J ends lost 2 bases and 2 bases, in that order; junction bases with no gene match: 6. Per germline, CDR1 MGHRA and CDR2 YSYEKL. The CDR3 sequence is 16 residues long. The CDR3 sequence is CASSQYQRGSTDTQYF. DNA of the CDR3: TGCGCCAGCAGCCAATACCAGCGGGGGTCCACAGATACGCAGTATTTT.

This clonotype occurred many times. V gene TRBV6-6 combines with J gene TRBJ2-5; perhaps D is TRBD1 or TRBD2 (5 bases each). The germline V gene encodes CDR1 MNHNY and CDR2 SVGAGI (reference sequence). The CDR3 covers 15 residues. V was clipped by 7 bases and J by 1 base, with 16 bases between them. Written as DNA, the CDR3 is TGTGCCAGCAACCGCCCGGGTGGGGGCCAAGAGACCCAGTACTTC. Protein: CASNRPGGGQETQYF.

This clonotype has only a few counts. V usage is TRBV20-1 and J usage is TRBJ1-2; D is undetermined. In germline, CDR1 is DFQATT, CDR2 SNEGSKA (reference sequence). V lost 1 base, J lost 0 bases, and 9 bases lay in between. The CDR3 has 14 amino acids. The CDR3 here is CSARGGLANYGYTF. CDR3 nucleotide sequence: TGCAGTGCTAGAGGAGGATTAGCTAACTATGGCTACACCTTC.

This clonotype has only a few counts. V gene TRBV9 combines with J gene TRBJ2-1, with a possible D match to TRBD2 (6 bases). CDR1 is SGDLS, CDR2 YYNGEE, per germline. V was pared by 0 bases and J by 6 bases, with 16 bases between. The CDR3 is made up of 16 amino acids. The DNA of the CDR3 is TGTGCCAGCAGCGTAGGCGGGGCAGGGATTGCCAATGAGCAGTTCTTC. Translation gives CASSVGGAGIANEQFF.

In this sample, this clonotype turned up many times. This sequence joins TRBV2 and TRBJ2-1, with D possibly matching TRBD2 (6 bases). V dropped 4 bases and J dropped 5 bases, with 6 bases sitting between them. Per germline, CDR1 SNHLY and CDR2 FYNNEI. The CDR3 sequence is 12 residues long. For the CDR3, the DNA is TGTGCCAGCAGTGGGGGGGACAATGAGCAGTTCTTC. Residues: CASSGGDNEQFF.

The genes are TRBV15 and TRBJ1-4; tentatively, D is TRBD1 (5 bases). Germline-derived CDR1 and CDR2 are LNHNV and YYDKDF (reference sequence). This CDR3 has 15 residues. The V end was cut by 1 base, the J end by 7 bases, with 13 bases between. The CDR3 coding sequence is TGTGCCACCAGCAGAGTCGGGACCATGAGTGAAAAACTGTTTTTT. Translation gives CATSRVGTMSEKLFF.

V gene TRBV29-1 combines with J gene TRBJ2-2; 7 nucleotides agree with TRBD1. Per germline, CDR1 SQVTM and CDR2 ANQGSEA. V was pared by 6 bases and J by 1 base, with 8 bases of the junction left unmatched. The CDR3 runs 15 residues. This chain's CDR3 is CSVRGDSLNTGELFF. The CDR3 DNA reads TGCAGCGTGAGAGGGGACAGCTTGAACACCGGGGAGCTGTTTTTT.

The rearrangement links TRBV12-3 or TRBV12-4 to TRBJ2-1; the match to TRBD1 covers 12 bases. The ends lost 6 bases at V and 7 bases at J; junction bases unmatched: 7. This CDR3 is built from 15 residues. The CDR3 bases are TGTGCCAGCAGCACCGGGACAGGGGGCTGGAATGAGCAGTTCTTC. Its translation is CASSTGTGGWNEQFF.

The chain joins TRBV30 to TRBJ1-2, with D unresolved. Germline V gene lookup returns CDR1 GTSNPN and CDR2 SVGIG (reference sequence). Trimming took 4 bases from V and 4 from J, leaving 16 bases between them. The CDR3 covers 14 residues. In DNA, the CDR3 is TGTGCCTGGAAAGGTACGGTGTCCTCCTATGGCTACACCTTC. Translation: CAWKGTVSSYGYTF.

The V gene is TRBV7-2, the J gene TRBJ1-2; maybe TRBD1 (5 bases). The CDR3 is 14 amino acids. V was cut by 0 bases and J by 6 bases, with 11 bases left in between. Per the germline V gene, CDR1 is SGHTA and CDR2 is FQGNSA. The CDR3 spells CASSLAGESNGYTF. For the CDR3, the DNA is TGTGCCAGCAGCTTAGCGGGGGAATCGAATGGCTACACCTTC.

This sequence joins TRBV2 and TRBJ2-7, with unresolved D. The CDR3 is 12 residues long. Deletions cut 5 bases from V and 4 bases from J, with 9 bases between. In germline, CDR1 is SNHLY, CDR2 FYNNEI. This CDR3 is CASSRNGYEQYF. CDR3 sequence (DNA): TGTGCCAGCAGTCGGAACGGGTACGAGCAGTACTTC.

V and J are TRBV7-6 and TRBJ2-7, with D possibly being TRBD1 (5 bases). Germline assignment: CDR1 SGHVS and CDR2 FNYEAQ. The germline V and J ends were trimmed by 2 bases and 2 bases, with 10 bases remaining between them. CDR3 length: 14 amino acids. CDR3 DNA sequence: TGTGCCAGCAGCTTACAGGGTACGACCTACGAGCAGTACTTC. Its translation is CASSLQGTTYEQYF. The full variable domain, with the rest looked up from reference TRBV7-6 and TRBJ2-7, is GAGVSQSPRYKVTKRGQDVALRCDPISGHVSLYWYRQALGQGPEFLTYFNYEAQQDKSGLPNDRFSAERPEGSISTLTIQRTEQRDSAMYRCASSLQGTTYEQYFGPGTRLTVT.

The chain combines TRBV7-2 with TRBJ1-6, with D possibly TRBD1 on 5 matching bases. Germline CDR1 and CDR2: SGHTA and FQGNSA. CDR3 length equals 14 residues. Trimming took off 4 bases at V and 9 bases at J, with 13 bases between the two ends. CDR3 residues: CASSWDGISSPLHF. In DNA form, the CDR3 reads TGTGCCAGCAGCTGGGACGGAATAAGTTCACCCCTCCACTTT.

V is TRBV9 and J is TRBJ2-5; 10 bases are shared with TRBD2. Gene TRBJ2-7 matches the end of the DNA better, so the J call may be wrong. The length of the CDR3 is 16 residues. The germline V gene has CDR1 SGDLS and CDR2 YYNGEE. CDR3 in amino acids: CASSVDGLAGAGEQYF. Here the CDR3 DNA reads TGTGCCAGCAGCGTAGATGGGCTAGCGGGAGCGGGCGAGCAGTACTTC.

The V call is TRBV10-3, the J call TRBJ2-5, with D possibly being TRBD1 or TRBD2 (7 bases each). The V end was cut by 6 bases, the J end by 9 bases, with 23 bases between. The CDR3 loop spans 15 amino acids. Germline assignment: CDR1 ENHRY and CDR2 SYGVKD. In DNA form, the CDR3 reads TGTGCCATCAGCCCCCAGGGGGAGGGGGTCATGGCCCAGTACTTC. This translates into CAISPQGEGVMAQYF.

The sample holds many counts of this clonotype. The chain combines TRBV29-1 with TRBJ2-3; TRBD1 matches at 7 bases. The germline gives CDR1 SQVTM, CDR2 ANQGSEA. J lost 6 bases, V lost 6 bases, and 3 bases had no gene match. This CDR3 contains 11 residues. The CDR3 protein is CSVTQGDTQYF. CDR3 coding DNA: TGCAGCGTGACACAGGGGGATACGCAGTATTTT.